Following are 3 T cell receptor beta chains from one sample sequenced in a study of cytomegalovirus exposure and HLA in healthy donors. The PCR ran on 60 Vbeta and 13 Jbeta primers. The method was immunoSEQ multiplex PCR; TCRdb's version includes in-frame clones alone and lacks a portion of them. Its listing shows 100,000 to 150,000 clones. Source material: PBMCs. All receptors derive from a man under 40 in good health and CMV-seronegative.

V usage is TRBV12-5 and J usage is TRBJ2-2, with D tentatively TRBD1 (6 bases). The CDR3 runs 16 residues. The germline gives CDR1 LGHNT, CDR2 FRNRAP. Trimming took 2 bases from V and 0 from J, leaving 10 bases between them. The CDR3 loop is CASGLIEGANTGELFF. The DNA for the CDR3 is TGTGCTAGTGGTTTGATTGAGGGGGCGAACACCGGGGAGCTGTTTTTT.

The rearrangement joins TRBV6-4 to TRBJ2-3; 7 bases align to TRBD1. Germline lookup yields CDR1 MRHNA and CDR2 SNTAGT. Trimming at V came to 4 bases and at J to 3 bases, leaving 4 bases not matched to a gene. The CDR3 runs 14 residues. As DNA, the CDR3 is TGTGCCAGCAGTGGGCAGGGGGAAACAGATACGCAGTATTTT. Amino acid sequence: CASSGQGETDTQYF.

DNA for the CDR3: TGTGCCTGGAGTGTTTCCGGGACAGGCAAGAAAGGCGAGCAGTACTTC. Translated: CAWSVSGTGKKGEQYF. The J gene is TRBJ2-7, the V gene TRBV30; 8 bases line up with TRBD1. The CDR3 loop spans 16 amino acids. Unmatched junction bases numbered 13, after V lost 0 bases and J lost 6 bases. Germline-derived CDR1 and CDR2 are GTSNPN and SVGIG (reference sequence).